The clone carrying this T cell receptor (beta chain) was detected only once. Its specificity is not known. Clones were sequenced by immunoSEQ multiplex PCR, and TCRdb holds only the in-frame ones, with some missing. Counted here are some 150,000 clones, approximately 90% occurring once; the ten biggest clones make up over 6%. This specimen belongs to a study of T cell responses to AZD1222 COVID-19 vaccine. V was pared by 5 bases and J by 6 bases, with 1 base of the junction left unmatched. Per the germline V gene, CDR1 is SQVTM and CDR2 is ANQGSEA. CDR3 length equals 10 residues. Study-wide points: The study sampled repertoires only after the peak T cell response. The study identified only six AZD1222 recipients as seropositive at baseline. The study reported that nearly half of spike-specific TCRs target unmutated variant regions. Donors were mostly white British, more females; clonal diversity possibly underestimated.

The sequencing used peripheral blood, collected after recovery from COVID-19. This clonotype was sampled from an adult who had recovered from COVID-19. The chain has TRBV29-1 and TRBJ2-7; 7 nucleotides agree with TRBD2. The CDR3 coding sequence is TGCAGCGTTCGGGAGGTCGAGCAGTACTTC. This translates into CSVREVEQYF.